The 23 T cell receptor beta chains listed next were all sequenced from one sample in a study of response to subunit inactivated influenza vaccine. TCRdb ran MiXCR on the RT-PCR reads and lists one entry per CDR3 protein. The table includes under 950,000 distinct CDR3 sequences, about 20% detected once. The sample in question was PBMCs from blood, obtained more than 4 days after vaccination. These receptors originate from a man in his fifties or sixties who received an inactivated influenza vaccine.

The chain has TRBV4-2 and TRBJ2-2; D unresolved. Trimming removed 5 bases at V and 9 bases at J, with 19 bases between. In germline, CDR1 is LGHNA, CDR2 YNFKEQ. The CDR3 totals 15 residues. CDR3 protein: CASSAGPQPARELFF. The CDR3 coding sequence is TGTGCCAGCAGCGCCGGGCCACAACCAGCCCGGGAGCTGTTTTTT.

The gene calls are TRBV20-1 and TRBJ2-7, with 12 bases lining up with TRBD2. Per the germline V gene, CDR1 is DFQATT and CDR2 is SNEGSKA (reference sequence). The CDR3 covers 16 residues. J gave up 4 bases and V 6 bases, and 13 bases lay outside the gene matches. Here the CDR3 reads CSAPLATSGSPYEQYF. CDR3 nucleotide sequence: TGCAGTGCCCCCCTCGCGACTAGCGGGAGCCCTTACGAGCAGTACTTC.

This clonotype was seen only once. The chain carries TRBV28 and TRBJ2-7, with D tentatively TRBD2 (5 bases). Trimming took off 4 bases at V and 3 bases at J, with 22 bases between the two ends. This CDR3 region has 17 residues. Germline CDR1 MDHEN, CDR2 SYDVKM. The CDR3 protein is CASSSNGDGLGLYEQYF. DNA of the CDR3: TGTGCCAGCAGTTCGAATGGTGACGGACTCGGACTCTACGAGCAGTACTTC. The whole variable domain, remainder taken from reference TRBV28 and TRBJ2-7, is DVKVTQSSRYLVKRTGEKVFLECVQDMDHENMFWYRQDPGLGLRLIYFSYDVKMKEKGDIPEGYSVSREKKERFSLILESASTNQTSMYLCASSSNGDGLGLYEQYFGPGTRLTVT.

This clonotype was seen a few times. The DNA for the CDR3 is TGTGCCAGCAGCCCGGGACAGGGGATTACCACTAATGAAAAACTGTTTTTT. This codes for CASSPGQGITTNEKLFF. The rearrangement uses TRBV14 and TRBJ1-4, with 10 bases that match TRBD1. This CDR3 has 17 amino acids. Trimming removed 4 bases from V and 2 bases from J; junction bases left unmatched: 7. Germline CDR1 and CDR2: SGHDN and FVKESK.

Only a few counts were recorded for this clonotype. V is TRBV20-1 and J is TRBJ2-3, with TRBD2 matching over 7 bases. Trimming removed 1 base from V and 2 bases from J; junction bases left unmatched: 6. Looked up from germline, CDR1 is DFQATT and CDR2 is SNEGSKA (reference sequence). The CDR3 contains 15 residues. The chain's CDR3 is CSARASGGLTDTQYF. DNA for the CDR3: TGCAGTGCTAGAGCTAGCGGAGGACTCACAGATACGCAGTATTTT.

J is TRBJ2-2 and V is TRBV24-1; no clear D. Trimming shortened V by 4 bases and J by 4 bases, and 9 bases separated the two germline ends. The length of the CDR3 is 14 residues. The germline V gene encodes CDR1 KGHDR and CDR2 SFDVKD. The CDR3, as DNA: TGTGCCACCAGTGAGCGGACGGCCACCGGGGAGCTGTTTTTT. As protein: CATSERTATGELFF.

The chain carries TRBV6-1 and TRBJ2-7, with 11 positions matching TRBD2. V was pared by 6 bases and J by 0 bases, with 10 bases of the junction left unmatched. The CDR3 contains 17 residues. Germline CDR1 is MNHNS and CDR2 is SASEGT. CDR3 region: CASRGLAGTSSSYEQYF. In DNA, the CDR3 is TGTGCCAGCAGAGGACTAGCGGGTACTTCGAGCTCCTACGAGCAGTACTTC.

The J gene is TRBJ1-5, the V gene TRBV11-2; TRBD1 matches at 7 bases. Germline CDR1 is SGHAT and CDR2 is FQNNGV. Germline trimming cut 7 bases from V and 7 bases from J; bases unmatched to any gene: 7. The CDR3 is 13 amino acids. Here the CDR3 reads CASTQGVGQPQHF. The DNA of the CDR3 is TGTGCCAGCACCCAGGGGGTAGGACAGCCCCAGCATTTT.

V is TRBV9 and J is TRBJ2-3; D remains ambiguous. CDR3 length: 14 amino acids. Germline CDR1 SGDLS, CDR2 YYNGEE. V lost 4 bases to trimming and J lost 4 bases, with 13 bases between them. The CDR3 loop reads CASSPSSLADTQYF. The CDR3 region has the DNA TGTGCCAGCAGCCCATCATCCCTGGCAGATACGCAGTATTTT.

The genes are TRBV15 and TRBJ2-7; TRBD2 aligns across 8 bases. Trimming removed 0 bases from V and 5 bases from J; junction bases left unmatched: 6. The CDR3 covers 15 residues. The germline gives CDR1 LNHNV, CDR2 YYDKDF (reference sequence). CDR3 loop: CATSRDSGLVNEQYF. CDR3 nucleotides: TGTGCCACCAGCAGAGATTCGGGACTAGTGAACGAGCAGTACTTC.

This clonotype was seen a few times. The chain has TRBV12-3 or TRBV12-4 and TRBJ2-1; 7 nucleotides line up with TRBD1. The CDR3 spans 14 residues. The V segment lost 8 bases and the J segment 4 bases; nucleotides outside the gene matches: 8. This chain's CDR3 is CASPGTVTYNEQFF. The DNA of the CDR3 is TGTGCCAGCCCCGGGACAGTCACTTACAATGAGCAGTTCTTC.

V usage is TRBV4-2 and J usage is TRBJ2-3; D assignment may be TRBD1 or TRBD2 (5 bases each). Trimming cost V 4 bases and J 1 base, with 12 bases left between them. Per the germline V gene, CDR1 is LGHNA and CDR2 is YNFKEQ. This CDR3 comprises 15 residues. CDR3 region: CASSPGLVCTDTQYF. CDR3 in DNA: TGTGCCAGCAGCCCGGGGCTAGTCTGCACAGATACGCAGTATTTT.

This clonotype was detected ten times or more. The chain joins TRBV29-1 to TRBJ2-1; the match to TRBD2 covers 9 bases. CDR1 and CDR2 (germline): SQVTM, ANQGSEA. The ends lost 4 bases at V and 0 bases at J; junction bases unmatched: 4. This CDR3 region has 15 residues. CDR3 bases: TGCAGCGTTGCCAGCGGGAGGTTCTCCTACAATGAGCAGTTCTTC. Its translation: CSVASGRFSYNEQFF.

This chain connects TRBV18 to TRBJ2-7; tentative D call: TRBD1 (5 bases). The CDR3 consists of 15 residues. V gave up 2 bases and J gave up 6 bases, with 17 bases separating them. Germline lookup yields CDR1 KGHSH and CDR2 LQKENI. CDR3 sequence reads: CASSPGRADVSEQYF. As DNA, the CDR3 is TGTGCCAGCTCACCAGGCAGGGCTGACGTGAGCGAGCAGTACTTC.

The V gene is TRBV4-3, the J gene TRBJ2-7; 11 nucleotides line up with TRBD2. With 2 bases clipped from V and 3 bases from J, the junction kept 3 bases outside the gene matches. CDR3 length: 15 amino acids. Germline V gene data show CDR1 as LGHNA and CDR2 as YSLEER. CDR3 sequence (DNA): TGCGCCAGCAGCCAACGACTAGCGGGACTCTACGAGCAGTACTTC. This translates into CASSQRLAGLYEQYF.

This clonotype showed up just a few times. The chain joins TRBV10-3 to TRBJ2-1; 11 nucleotides agree with TRBD2. This CDR3 is 14 amino acids long. CDR1 is ENHRY and CDR2 is SYGVKD in the germline V gene. After removal of 6 bases from V and 6 bases from J, the junction contained 4 bases not matched to a gene. CDR3 DNA sequence: TGTGCCATCAGGCCTAGCGGGGGGCGCAATGAGCAGTTCTTC. Encoded protein: CAIRPSGGRNEQFF.

This chain links TRBV7-2 with TRBJ2-1; perhaps TRBD1 as D (6 bases). V lost 4 bases to trimming and J lost 8 bases, with 15 bases between them. Germline assignment: CDR1 SGHTA and CDR2 FQGNSA. CDR3 length equals 14 residues. CDR3 in amino acids: CASSSGVYRDEQFF. In nucleotides, the CDR3 is TGTGCCAGCAGCTCCGGGGTATACAGGGATGAGCAGTTCTTC.

This chain links TRBV12-3 or TRBV12-4 with TRBJ2-1; no reliable D call. The CDR3 loop spans 11 amino acids. Trimming took off 3 bases at V and 12 bases at J, with 9 bases between the two ends. The CDR3: CASSFLGMQFF. The CDR3 DNA reads as TGTGCCAGCAGTTTCCTAGGGATGCAGTTCTTC.

This clonotype was observed a handful of times. CDR3 DNA: TGTGCCAGCAGTGACGGGACTAGCGGGGGACGGGCCTACGAGCAGTACTTC. The encoded protein is CASSDGTSGGRAYEQYF. The V gene is TRBV6-2 or TRBV6-3, the J gene TRBJ2-7; 14 bases are a match to TRBD2. Germline CDR1 and CDR2: MNHEY and SVGEGT. V trimming: 5 bases; J trimming: 2 bases; junction bases outside the gene matches: 8. This CDR3 spans 17 amino acids.

The chain has TRBV4-3 and TRBJ2-1; 8 bases are a match to TRBD1. Germline V gives CDR1 LGHNA, CDR2 YSLEER. Unmatched junction bases numbered 9, after V lost 4 bases and J lost 7 bases. The CDR3 runs to 15 residues. The CDR3 reads CASSLTGRGLNEQFF. CDR3 DNA: TGCGCCAGCAGCCTGACCGGCAGGGGGCTTAATGAGCAGTTCTTC.

The V gene is TRBV25-1, the J gene TRBJ2-3; maybe TRBD1 (5 bases). This CDR3 region has 15 residues. Germline loops: CDR1 MGHDK, CDR2 SYGVNS. Trimming left V 1 base short and J 3 bases short, with 11 bases between. The CDR3: CASSEFGQGTDTQYF. CDR3 DNA: TGTGCCAGCAGTGAATTCGGGCAGGGAACAGATACGCAGTATTTT.

The chain carries TRBV12-3 or TRBV12-4 and TRBJ1-1; unclear D gene. V lost 3 bases and J lost 4, with 12 bases in between. This CDR3 region has 14 residues. In DNA, the CDR3 is TGTGCCAGCAGTTTGATGGGAGCTGCCACTGAAGCTTTCTTT. Amino acid sequence: CASSLMGAATEAFF.

This clonotype came up a few times. The J gene is TRBJ2-7, the V gene TRBV12-3 or TRBV12-4; no firm D call. This CDR3 has 16 amino acids. With 0 bases removed from V and 0 bases from J, the gap between germline ends came to 12 bases. The chain's CDR3 is CASSLALLFSSYEQYF. The CDR3 DNA is TGTGCCAGCAGTTTAGCGCTACTATTTAGCTCCTACGAGCAGTACTTC.